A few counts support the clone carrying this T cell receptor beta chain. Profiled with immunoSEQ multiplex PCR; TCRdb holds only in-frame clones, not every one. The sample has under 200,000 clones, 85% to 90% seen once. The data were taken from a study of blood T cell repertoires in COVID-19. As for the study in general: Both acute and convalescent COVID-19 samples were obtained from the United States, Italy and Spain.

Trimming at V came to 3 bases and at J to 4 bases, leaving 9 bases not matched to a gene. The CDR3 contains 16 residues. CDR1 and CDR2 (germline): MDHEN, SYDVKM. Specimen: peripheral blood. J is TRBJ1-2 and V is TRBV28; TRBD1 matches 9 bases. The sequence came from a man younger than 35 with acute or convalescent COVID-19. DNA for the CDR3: TGTGCCAGCAGTTTCCTGGGACAGGGAGAGCTCTATGGCTACACCTTC. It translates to CASSFLGQGELYGYTF.